The 13 T cell receptor beta chains presented below share a single source sample, sequenced in a study of a mutant IDH1 vaccine in newly diagnosed glioma. The time point: week 23, last vaccination. In every dose of vaccine, 300 ug of mutant IDH1 20-mer peptide was given alongside topical imiquimod. These receptors lack a known antigen. Clones were sequenced by immunoSEQ multiplex PCR, and TCRdb holds only the in-frame ones, with some missing. The sample holds about 44,000 clones, about 91% seen once. This sample comprised PBMCs, obtained from a glioma patient whose treatment included an IDH1 peptide vaccine. The receptor source for this set is a man aged 50-60 years with glioma.

This chain joins TRBV4-3 and TRBJ2-1; 9 bases line up with TRBD2. J gave up 5 bases and V 3 bases, and 5 bases lay outside the gene matches. Per the germline V gene, CDR1 is LGHNA and CDR2 is YSLEER. This CDR3 spans 15 amino acids. This CDR3 reads CASSQPGTSHNEQFF. CDR3 DNA sequence: TGCGCCAGCAGCCAGCCGGGGACTAGCCACAATGAGCAGTTCTTC.

V gene TRBV2 combines with J gene TRBJ1-5, with D possibly being TRBD1 (6 bases). Trimming removed 7 bases from V and 4 bases from J, with 17 bases in between. The CDR3 spans 15 residues. Germline V gives CDR1 SNHLY, CDR2 FYNNEI. CDR3 protein: CASKQGEARNQPQHF. The CDR3 DNA sequence: TGTGCCAGCAAACAGGGTGAAGCTAGGAATCAGCCCCAGCATTTT. Based on the CDR3 plus reference TRBV2 and TRBJ1-5, the full variable domain is EPEVTQTPSHQVTQMGQEVILRCVPISNHLYFYWYRQILGQKVEFLVSFYNNEISEKSEIFDDQFSVERPDGSNFTLKIRSTKLEDSAMYFCASKQGEARNQPQHFGDGTRLSIL.

The J gene is TRBJ1-1, the V gene TRBV7-9; D is perhaps TRBD1 (5 bases). V gave up 5 bases and J gave up 10 bases, with 14 bases separating them. There are 12 residues in the CDR3. The germline gives CDR1 SEHNR, CDR2 FQNEAQ (reference sequence). In DNA, the CDR3 is TGTGCCAGCAGCCAAGACAGAGCGGTAGCTTTCTTT. Protein sequence: CASSQDRAVAFF.

This clone was picked up a small number of times. The CDR3 nucleotides are TGTGCCAGCAGCTACACAGGGGTAGGCTACACCTTC. As protein: CASSYTGVGYTF. The chain joins TRBV5-4 to TRBJ1-2; TRBD1 aligns across 7 bases. Germline values: CDR1 SGHNT, CDR2 YYREEE (reference sequence). This CDR3 has 12 amino acids. V was pared by 3 bases and J by 8 bases, with 4 bases of the junction left unmatched.

V and J are TRBV7-6 and TRBJ1-4; possible D gene TRBD1, 6 bases. The length of the CDR3 is 13 residues. Per the germline V gene, CDR1 is SGHVS and CDR2 is FNYEAQ. Trimming removed 5 bases from V and 5 bases from J, with 9 bases in between. CDR3 in amino acids: CASSLGTNEKLFF. For the CDR3, the DNA is TGTGCCAGCAGCCTAGGGACAAATGAAAAACTGTTTTTT.

V and J are TRBV7-2 and TRBJ2-7; D remains ambiguous. The germline V gene has CDR1 SGHTA and CDR2 FQGNSA. V gave up 1 base and J gave up 3 bases, with 13 bases separating them. The CDR3 sequence is 15 residues long. The CDR3, as DNA: TGTGCCAGCAGCTTAGAGTTGAGACGGAGCTACGAGCAGTACTTC. Translated: CASSLELRRSYEQYF. Complete variable domain (other parts from reference TRBV7-2 and TRBJ2-7): GAGVSQSPSNKVTEKGKDVELRCDPISGHTALYWYRQSLGQGLEFLIYFQGNSAPDKSGLPSDRFSAERTGGSVSTLTIQRTQQEDSAVYLCASSLELRRSYEQYFGPGTRLTVT.

The gene calls are TRBV15 and TRBJ1-6; D gene ambiguous. Trimming cost V 3 bases and J 0 bases, with 0 bases left between them. CDR1 LNHNV and CDR2 YYDKDF come from the germline V gene (reference sequence). This CDR3 comprises 13 residues. CDR3 sequence: CATSSSYNSPLHF. For the CDR3, the DNA is TGTGCCACCAGCAGCTCCTATAATTCACCCCTCCACTTT.

In DNA, the CDR3 is TGCGCCAGCAGCCCACGGACGGAAGACGAGCAGTTCTTC. It codes for CASSPRTEDEQFF. V and J are TRBV5-1 and TRBJ2-1; no clear D gene. Looked up from germline, CDR1 is SGHRS and CDR2 is YFSETQ. Trimming cost V 4 bases and J 10 bases, with 15 bases left between them. This CDR3 is 13 amino acids long. Supplemented by reference TRBV5-1 and TRBJ2-1, the full variable domain reads KAGVTQTPRYLIKTRGQQVTLSCSPISGHRSVSWYQQTPGQGLQFLFEYFSETQRNKGNFPGRFSGRQFSNSRSEMNVSTLELGDSALYLCASSPRTEDEQFFGPGTRLTVL.

This clone was detected once. This chain uses TRBV27 with TRBJ1-4, with TRBD1 matching over 11 bases. Germline V CDR1 and CDR2: MNHEY, SMNVEV (reference sequence). V dropped 5 bases and J dropped 12; count of bases not matched to a gene: 8. The CDR3 has 14 amino acids. The CDR3 sequence: CASSPGRDRGELFF. The DNA for the CDR3 is TGTGCCAGCAGTCCCGGACGGGACAGGGGGGAACTGTTTTTT.

The V and J genes are TRBV5-1 and TRBJ1-1; no reliable D call. This CDR3 has 13 amino acids. Trimming pared 2 bases from V and 1 base from J, leaving 6 bases between. Germline values: CDR1 SGHRS, CDR2 YFSETQ. CDR3 nucleotide sequence: TGCGCCAGCAGCTTCGAGTCGAACACTGAAGCTTTCTTT. The encoded protein is CASSFESNTEAFF.

This chain uses TRBV30 with TRBJ1-2; D unclear. Germline V gives CDR1 GTSNPN, CDR2 SVGIG (reference sequence). V was trimmed by 0 bases and J by 10 bases, leaving 9 bases between them. This CDR3 has 11 residues. CDR3 loop: CAWSVVPSYTF. The DNA for the CDR3 is TGTGCCTGGAGTGTAGTCCCCTCCTACACCTTC. The variable domain in full, completed from reference TRBV30 and TRBJ1-2, reads SQTIHQWPATLVQPVGSPLSLECTVEGTSNPNLYWYRQAAGRGLQLLFYSVGIGQISSEVPQNLSASRPQDRQFILSSKKLLLSDSGFYLCAWSVVPSYTFGSGTRLTVV.

This clone was seen only a few times. The V call is TRBV4-1, the J call TRBJ2-7, with 8 positions matching TRBD2. Germline V CDR1 and CDR2: MGHRA, YSYEKL. The CDR3 is 14 residues long. Trimming removed 6 bases from V and 3 bases from J; junction bases left unmatched: 7. In nucleotides, the CDR3 is TGCGCCAGCAGTCCCTCTAGCGGGTTCTACGAGCAGTACTTC. As protein: CASSPSSGFYEQYF.

Here the CDR3 DNA reads TGTGCCATCAGTGAGATAGGTCGATCTCGAGGGGCGCTAGAAGCTTTCTTT. Protein sequence: CAISEIGRSRGALEAFF. The chain carries TRBV10-3 and TRBJ1-1; tentatively, D is TRBD1 (5 bases). Between the trimmed V and J ends, which lost 2 bases and 8 bases, there was a span of 24 bases. The CDR3 length is 17 residues. Germline V gives CDR1 ENHRY, CDR2 SYGVKD.